The T cell receptor (beta chain) under discussion was sequenced for a study of T cell changes during pregnancy in multiple sclerosis. CDR1 LGHNA and CDR2 YNFKEQ come from the germline V gene. This CDR3 comprises 17 residues. With V trimmed by 0 bases and J by 3 bases, 6 bases remained unmatched. The assay was immunoSEQ multiplex PCR, and TCRdb's table has in-frame clones only and misses some. The sample includes tens of thousands of clones, about 92% of them seen just once. Sequenced material: CD4+ T cells from peripheral blood mononuclear cells, taken in the first trimester of pregnancy. This rearrangement joins TRBV4-2 to TRBJ2-3; the match to TRBD2 covers 10 bases. The clonotype comes from a female donor with multiple sclerosis, enrolled in a pregnancy study. CDR3 sequence: CASSQDGPSGGTDTQYF. The CDR3 DNA reads TGTGCCAGCAGCCAAGATGGCCCTAGCGGGGGAACAGATACGCAGTATTTT.